The rows below give T cell receptor beta chains drawn from one sample of a study of memory CD4+ T cells and cytomegalovirus serostatus. Data came from immunoSEQ multiplex PCR; TCRdb stores just in-frame clones and leaves some out. The sample records approximately 44,000 clones, 76% being singletons. The sequenced sample consisted of memory CD4+ T cells from blood. The source is an adult in good health and CMV-seronegative. CDR3s include the opening cysteine and the closing phenylalanine or tryptophan. The D gene is left open where the match is weak.

v_gene	j_gene	d_gene	CDR3nt	CDR3aa
TRBV6-5	TRBJ1-5	NA	TGTGCCAGCAGTCCGATCTCGGACAGCAATCAGCCCCAGCATTTT	CASSPISDSNQPQHF
TRBV11-3	TRBJ1-1	TRBD1	TGTGCCAGCAGCTTAGGGACAGGGAACACTGAAGCTTTCTTT	CASSLGTGNTEAFF
TRBV2	TRBJ1-5	NA	TGTGCCAGCTACGAAACAGCGGGGCAGCCCCAGCATTTT	CASYETAGQPQHF
TRBV5-4	TRBJ2-3	TRBD1	TGTGCCAGCAGCTCCCAGGGGGCCACAGATACGCAGTATTTT	CASSSQGATDTQYF
TRBV28	TRBJ1-2	NA	TGTGCCAGCAGTTATGAGGGATATAACTATGGCTACACCTTC	CASSYEGYNYGYTF
TRBV28	TRBJ1-1	NA	TGTGCCAGCAGTTTAAAGGGGACCAGGGCTTTCTTT	CASSLKGTRAFF
TRBV6-6	TRBJ1-2	NA	TGTGCCAGCAGTTTATACAGGGAGGGCTACACCTTC	CASSLYREGYTF
TRBV4-1	TRBJ2-1	TRBD2	TGCGCCAGCAGCCAAGGGGTACTAGCGGTATACAATGAGCAGTTCTTC	CASSQGVLAVYNEQFF
TRBV21-1	TRBJ2-7	NA	TGTGCCAGCAGCAAATGTTCGGTCACCGACTCCTACGAGCAGTACTTC	CASSKCSVTDSYEQYF
TRBV19	TRBJ1-5	TRBD1	TGTGCCAGTAGTATAGAGTGGGGGGACAGTTACAATCAGCCCCAGCATTTT	CASSIEWGDSYNQPQHF
TRBV6-5	TRBJ2-5	NA	TGTGCCAGCAGAGAGGACAGAACGTCCCAAGAGACCCAGTACTTC	CASREDRTSQETQYF
TRBV5-6	TRBJ2-5	NA	TGTGCCAGCAGCTTGGGTCTAACTGGGACCCAGTACTTC	CASSLGLTGTQYF
TRBV7-9	TRBJ2-5	NA	TGTGCCAGCAGCTTAAAAGAGACCCAGTACTTC	CASSLKETQYF
TRBV5-1	TRBJ1-5	NA	TGCGCCAGCAGCTCGATTATTAATCGGGGGGCCAGTTATAGCAATCAGCCCCAGCATTTT	CASSSIINRGASYSNQPQHF
TRBV4-2	TRBJ1-2	NA	TGTGCCAGCAGCCAAGAATTACCCGACACTTCCTATGGCTACACCTTC	CASSQELPDTSYGYTF
TRBV28	TRBJ1-5	NA	TGTGCCAGCACAGACAGAGGGATACGAGATAGCAATCAGCCCCAGCATTTT	CASTDRGIRDSNQPQHF